This T cell receptor beta chain was identified during a study of T cells in localized non-small cell lung cancer. Study findings and constraints: It was uninvolved adjacent lung that showed the highest T cell clonality, exceeding tumor. Greater T cell density in blood accompanied longer overall survival. A median of about 54 of the top 100 tumor clones appeared in adjacent lung, which was paired and uninvolved.

Repertoires were generated with immunoSEQ multiplex PCR, while TCRdb's copy carries only in-frame clones and drops some. The profile shows about 30,000 clones, around 90% of them singletons. In its sample, this clone was seen once. The antigen is unknown. Trimming at V came to 3 bases and at J to 8 bases, leaving 8 bases not matched to a gene. CDR3 length: 15 residues. Per the germline V gene, CDR1 is SGDLS and CDR2 is YYNGEE. The source of this sequence is a female donor older than 55 with stage III squamous cell lung carcinoma. V usage is TRBV9 and J usage is TRBJ1-6; 7 bases align to TRBD1. This specimen consisted of peripheral blood, obtained before any cancer treatment. CDR3 DNA: TGTGCCAGCAGCGCCGTGACAGGGATTGATTCACCCCTCCACTTT. This gives the protein CASSAVTGIDSPLHF. Supplemented by reference TRBV9 and TRBJ1-6, the full variable domain reads DSGVTQTPKHLITATGQRVTLRCSPRSGDLSVYWYQQSLDQGLQFLIQYYNGEERAKGNILERFSAQQFPDLHSELNLSSLELGDSALYFCASSAVTGIDSPLHFGNGTRLTVT.